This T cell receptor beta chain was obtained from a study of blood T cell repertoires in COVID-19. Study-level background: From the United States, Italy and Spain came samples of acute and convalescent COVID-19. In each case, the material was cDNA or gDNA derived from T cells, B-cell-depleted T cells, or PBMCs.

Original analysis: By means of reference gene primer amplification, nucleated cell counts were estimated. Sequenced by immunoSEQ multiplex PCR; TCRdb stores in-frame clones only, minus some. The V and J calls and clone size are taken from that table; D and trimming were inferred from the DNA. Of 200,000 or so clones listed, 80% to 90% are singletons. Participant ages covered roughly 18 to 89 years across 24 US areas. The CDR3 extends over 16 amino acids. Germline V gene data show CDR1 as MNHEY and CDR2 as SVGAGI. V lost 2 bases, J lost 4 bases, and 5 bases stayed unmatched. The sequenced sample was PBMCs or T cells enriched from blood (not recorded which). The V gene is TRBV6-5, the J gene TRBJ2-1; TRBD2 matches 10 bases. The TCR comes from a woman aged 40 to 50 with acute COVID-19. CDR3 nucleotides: TGTGCCAGCAGTTACCTAAGCGGGAGGGGTTACAATGAGCAGTTCTTC. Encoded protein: CASSYLSGRGYNEQFF.